This is a list of T cell receptor beta chains from one sample in a study of shared clonotypes between healthy human individuals. The method was immunoSEQ multiplex PCR; TCRdb's version includes in-frame clones alone and lacks a portion of them. The sample has hundreds of thousands of clones, approximately 80% seen once. The sample was PBMCs. Receptors were obtained from a woman aged 40 to 55 in good health. Some clones in this sample may be carry-over from other donors' samples. CDR3s include the opening cysteine and the closing phenylalanine or tryptophan. Each record gives: J gene, V gene, clone size, D gene, CDR3 DNA, CDR3 protein. The D gene is left open where the match is weak. A clone size is listed for some rows: how often the clone was seen (once, few, many), or a class if it is expanded.

TRBJ2-5,TRBV7-9,-,TRBD2,TGTGCCAGCAGCTTAGCGCTAGCGGGAGGGGACCAAGAGACCCAGTACTTC,CASSLALAGGDQETQYF
TRBJ2-7,TRBV4-1,-,TRBD2,TGCGCCAGTAGGAGAATAGCGGGAGTCCTCTCCTACGAGCAGTACTTC,CASRRIAGVLSYEQYF
TRBJ2-1,TRBV15,-,TRBD2,TGTGCCACCAGCAGAGGTTTAGCGGGAAGATCGAGTGAGCAGTTCTTC,CATSRGLAGRSSEQFF
TRBJ2-5,TRBV7-8,-,TRBD2,TGTGCCAGCAGCGCCGGGACTACCCAAGAGACCCAGTACTTC,CASSAGTTQETQYF
TRBJ2-7,TRBV4-2,-,-,TGTGCCAGCAGCCAAGATGTGGAACAGGAGATCTACGAGCAGTACTTC,CASSQDVEQEIYEQYF
TRBJ2-3,TRBV5-1,-,-,TGCGCCAGCATTACCACTAGCACAGATACGCAGTATTTT,CASITTSTDTQYF
TRBJ2-7,TRBV28,-,-,TGTGCCAGCAGTTCCGGGTGGGCCTTCTACGAGCAGTACTTC,CASSSGWAFYEQYF
TRBJ2-7,TRBV15,-,-,TGTGCCACCAGCAGAGATATCGGGGATATCTACGAGCAGTACTTC,CATSRDIGDIYEQYF
TRBJ2-7,TRBV5-4,-,TRBD2,TGTGCCAGCAGCTTGGCGGGAGGGATCTCCTACGAGCAGTACTTC,CASSLAGGISYEQYF
TRBJ1-2,TRBV10-3,few,TRBD1,TGTGCCATCAGTGATCCCGGGACAGGGACCTATGGCTACACCTTC,CAISDPGTGTYGYTF
TRBJ2-1,TRBV7-2,-,-,TGTGCCAGCAGCTTAGTTGCAGGCGATAATGAGCAGTTCTTC,CASSLVAGDNEQFF
TRBJ2-7,TRBV10-3,-,TRBD1,TGTGCCATCAGTGAACAGGGGGGATCAGACTACGAGCAGTACTTC,CAISEQGGSDYEQYF
TRBJ2-7,TRBV15,many,TRBD1,TGTGCCACCAGCAGGGACAGGGTAACCGAGCAGTACTTC,CATSRDRVTEQYF
TRBJ2-5,TRBV5-3,few,TRBD1,TGTGCCAGCAGCCAGGGACAGATCCAAGAGACCCAGTACTTC,CASSQGQIQETQYF
TRBJ2-3,TRBV18,-,TRBD1,TGTGCCAGCTCACCAGGGACAGGGGGCGCGGATACGCAGTATTTT,CASSPGTGGADTQYF
TRBJ2-5,TRBV7-2,-,TRBD1,TGTGCCAGCAGCTACCGGGACAGGGGTCGGGAGACCCAGTACTTC,CASSYRDRGRETQYF
TRBJ2-2,TRBV5-8,-,TRBD1,TGTGCCAGCAGCCCCGGGACAGACACCGGGGAGCTGTTTTTT,CASSPGTDTGELFF
TRBJ1-1,TRBV6-6,-,TRBD1,TGTGCCAGCAAGCCGACAGGGGCCCCGAACACTGAAGCTTTCTTT,CASKPTGAPNTEAFF
TRBJ2-1,TRBV18,-,TRBD2,TGTGCCAGCTCACCCTACAGTAGCGGGAGTTCCTACAATGAGCAGTTCTTC,CASSPYSSGSSYNEQFF
TRBJ2-3,TRBV25-1,-,TRBD1,TGTGCCAGCGCCCCAGACCCGGGACAGGGGGGCACAGATACGCAGTATTTT,CASAPDPGQGGTDTQYF
TRBJ2-7,TRBV11-2,once,-,TGTGCCAGCAGCTTAGACCCCCCCCATGGACGCTACGAGCAGTACTTC,CASSLDPPHGRYEQYF
TRBJ1-6,TRBV30,-,-,TGTGCCTGGAGTGTTCCGGAGGGCTATAATTCACCCCTCCACTTT,CAWSVPEGYNSPLHF
TRBJ2-4,TRBV25-1,-,-,TGTGCCAGCAGTGAATTGCGTTTCGCGCGAGAAGTTCAGTACTTC,CASSELRFAREVQYF
TRBJ1-1,TRBV19,few,-,TGTGCCAGTGGCGTCGGGGCGGACACTGAAGCTTTCTTT,CASGVGADTEAFF
TRBJ2-7,TRBV2,-,-,TGTGCCAGCAGGACCTCAGGGGGGATCTACGAGCAGTACTTC,CASRTSGGIYEQYF
TRBJ2-1,TRBV19,-,-,TGTGCCAGTAGCCAACCGGGACTGAATATTTACAATGAGCAGTTCTTC,CASSQPGLNIYNEQFF
TRBJ2-7,TRBV5-1,-,TRBD2,TGCGCCAGCGGGGATGGGAGGGCCTTCGACGAGCAGTACTTC,CASGDGRAFDEQYF
TRBJ2-2,TRBV4-2,-,TRBD2,TGTGCCAGCAGCCGAGGACTAGGGCGGGAGAGCACCGGGGAGCTGTTTTTT,CASSRGLGRESTGELFF
TRBJ2-1,TRBV4-3,-,-,TGCGCCAGCAGCCAAGGACTAGCGGCAGGGGGCCGCTACAATGAGCAGTTCTTC,CASSQGLAAGGRYNEQFF
TRBJ2-7,TRBV6-5,-,TRBD1,TGTGCCAGCAGCCCTACGGACAGGGCCTACGAGCAGTACTTC,CASSPTDRAYEQYF
TRBJ2-7,TRBV30,-,TRBD1,TGTGCCTGGAGTAAAGACAGGGCTGAGCAGTACTTC,CAWSKDRAEQYF
TRBJ2-7,TRBV28,few,-,TGTGCCAGCAGTATCACAGGGCCCAAGAATGGGTACTTC,CASSITGPKNGYF
TRBJ2-5,TRBV18,-,TRBD1,TGTGCCAGCTCACCAAATACAGGGGGCGAGGAGACCCAGTACTTC,CASSPNTGGEETQYF
TRBJ1-1,TRBV18,-,TRBD1,TGTGCCAGCTCGCCCGGGACAGTTACTGAAGCTTTCTTT,CASSPGTVTEAFF
TRBJ1-2,TRBV18,once,-,TGTGCCAGCTCACCAGGGCTCCACTCCAACTATGGCTACACCTTC,CASSPGLHSNYGYTF
TRBJ2-1,TRBV10-2,-,TRBD1,TGCGCCAGCAGTGAGTCCGGGACAGGAACCTACGATGAGCAGTTCTTC,CASSESGTGTYDEQFF
TRBJ2-3,TRBV7-2,-,-,TGTGCCAGCAGCTCCCTGCCTCGCACAGATACGCAGTATTTT,CASSSLPRTDTQYF
TRBJ2-7,TRBV4-1,-,TRBD1,TGCGCCAGCAGCCAAGCCCCTATGACAGGGAAGGCCTACGAGCAGTACTTC,CASSQAPMTGKAYEQYF
TRBJ2-1,TRBV5-6,-,-,TGTGCCAGCAGCCCGGGAACATACTACAATGAGCAGTTCTTC,CASSPGTYYNEQFF
TRBJ2-1,TRBV25-1,-,-,TGTGCCAGCAGTTTTCCCGGAAACAATGAGCAGTTCTTC,CASSFPGNNEQFF
TRBJ2-1,TRBV5-4,-,-,TGTGCCAGCAGCTTCACAGGGGAGGGGGAGCAGTTCTTC,CASSFTGEGEQFF
TRBJ1-2,TRBV7-8,-,-,TGTGCCAGCAGCTTAGCGCCTGGGGGCCGCTATGGCTACACCTTC,CASSLAPGGRYGYTF
TRBJ2-4,TRBV27,-,TRBD2,TGTGCCAGCAGTCGGGGTCGCGGGGGGGGAAACATTCAGTACTTC,CASSRGRGGGNIQYF
TRBJ2-1,TRBV7-9,-,TRBD2,TGTGCCAGCAGCTCTAGCGGGAGGGCCTACAATGAGCAGTTCTTC,CASSSSGRAYNEQFF
TRBJ2-1,TRBV4-2,-,TRBD2,TGTGCCAGCAGCCATCCCAAGCGGGAGCCCCTCCTTGAGCAGTTCTTC,CASSHPKREPLLEQFF
TRBJ1-2,TRBV28,-,TRBD1,TGTGCCAGCAGTTCGCCGGGACAGGGGTCGTATGGCTACACCTTC,CASSSPGQGSYGYTF
TRBJ2-7,TRBV25-1,many,TRBD1,TGTGCCAGCAGATCCGGGACAGGGAACTACGAGCAGTACTTC,CASRSGTGNYEQYF
TRBJ2-5,TRBV7-9,-,-,TGTGCCAGCAGCACCCTTGGGACCCAGTACTTC,CASSTLGTQYF